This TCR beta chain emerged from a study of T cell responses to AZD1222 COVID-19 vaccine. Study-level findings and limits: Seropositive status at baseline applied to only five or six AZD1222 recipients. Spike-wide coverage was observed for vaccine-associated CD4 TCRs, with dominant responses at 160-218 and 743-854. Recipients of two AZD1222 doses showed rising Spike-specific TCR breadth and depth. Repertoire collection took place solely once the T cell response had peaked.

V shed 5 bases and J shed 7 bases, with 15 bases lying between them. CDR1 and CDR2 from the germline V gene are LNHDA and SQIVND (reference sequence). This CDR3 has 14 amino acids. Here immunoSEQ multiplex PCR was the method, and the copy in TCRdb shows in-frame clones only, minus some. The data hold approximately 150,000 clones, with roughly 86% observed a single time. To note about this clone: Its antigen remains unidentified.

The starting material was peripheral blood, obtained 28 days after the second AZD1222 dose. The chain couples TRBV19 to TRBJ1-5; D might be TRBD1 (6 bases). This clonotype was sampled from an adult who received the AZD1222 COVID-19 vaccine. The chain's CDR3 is CASSYGQSFQPQHF. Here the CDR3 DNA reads TGTGCCAGTAGTTATGGACAGTCTTTCCAGCCCCAGCATTTT.